The 3 T cell receptor beta chains below all came from one sample that was sequenced in a study of T cell responses to AZD1222 COVID-19 vaccine. TCRdb's table, derived via immunoSEQ multiplex PCR, lists solely in-frame clones and lacks some. The table lists tens of thousands of clones, about 85% of them singletons. Sequences were derived from peripheral blood, sampled 28 days after the second AZD1222 dose. Receptors originate from an adult who received the AZD1222 COVID-19 vaccine.

CDR3 nucleotide sequence: TGTGCCAGCAACGGCCTAGCGGGTAGATACAATGAGCAGTTCTTC. Translation gives CASNGLAGRYNEQFF. The V gene is TRBV7-2, the J gene TRBJ2-1; 8 nucleotides match TRBD2. Trimming removed 7 bases from V and 4 bases from J; junction bases left unmatched: 9. Germline loops: CDR1 SGHTA, CDR2 FQGNSA. The CDR3 totals 15 residues.

The rearrangement joins TRBV11-3 to TRBJ2-1; no clear D. Germline CDR1 SGHNT, CDR2 YENEEA. V lost 5 bases to trimming and J lost 8 bases, with 19 bases between them. This CDR3 is 15 amino acids long. CDR3 nucleotides: TGTGCCAGCAGCGACCAGGTAATAGCACGGGATGAGCAGTTCTTC. Translating gives CASSDQVIARDEQFF. The variable domain in full, with the rest retrieved from reference TRBV11-3 and TRBJ2-1, is EAGVVQSPRYKIIEKKQPVAFWCNPISGHNTLYWYLQNLGQGPELLIRYENEEAVDDSQLPKDRFSAERLKGVDSTLKIQPAELGDSAVYLCASSDQVIARDEQFFGPGTRLTVL.

This clone was seen once. The chain combines TRBV5-1 with TRBJ1-4, with unresolved D. The V and J ends lost 6 bases and 8 bases respectively, with 20 bases between them. The CDR3 loop spans 15 amino acids. Germline assignment: CDR1 SGHRS and CDR2 YFSETQ. The CDR3 nucleotides are TGCGCCAGCACCCCCGGTGCGGGTTTGGGCGAAAAACTGTTTTTT. Its protein is CASTPGAGLGEKLFF.